The following is a T cell receptor (beta chain) sequence with its context. No antigen is known for it. The sample holds other DNA sequences that translate to the same CDR3. Splitting the CD4+ cells yielded a CD45RA+ naive subset and a CD45RA-negative memory subset. These data originate in a study of shared clonotypes between healthy human individuals. In the authors' workflow: Sequence data from immunoSEQ were junction-only and lacked quality scores; consequently, filtering differed. Clones were sequenced by immunoSEQ multiplex PCR, and TCRdb holds only the in-frame ones, with some missing. The V and J calls and clone size come from that table; D and trimming were worked out from the DNA. The sample shows more than 2 million clones, around 95% of them seen only once. Study-wide results and caveats: Genetic and exposure-history diversity was limited by the small donor number.

The receptor comes from a man between 18 and 35 years old in good health. The sequenced material came from naive CD4+ T cells sorted from blood. Subset meaning: CD45RA+ positively selected.

The CDR3 DNA sequence: TGTGCCATCTCAGCGGGGGTGAACACTGAAGCTTTCTTT. It specifies CAISAGVNTEAFF. The V gene is TRBV10-3, the J gene TRBJ1-1, with D tentatively TRBD1 (5 bases). The CDR3 consists of 13 residues. Trimming took off 8 bases at V and 0 bases at J, with 10 bases between the two ends. Germline V CDR1 and CDR2: ENHRY, SYGVKD.